This entry features one T cell receptor (beta chain) sequence. Healthy bone marrow donors made up the donor group. The CDR3 extends over 16 amino acids. Unmatched junction bases numbered 6, after V lost 2 bases and J lost 3 bases. The germline CDR1 and CDR2 sequences are SGDLS and YYNGEE. The data were taken from a study of cytomegalovirus exposure and HLA in healthy donors. Background on the study: In a previous analysis, 117 million unique TCR beta sequences were found from about 179 million T cells. In an early release, HLA-typed donors contributed some 82 million unique TCR sequences.

PCR primers comprised 60 Vbeta and 13 Jbeta primers. Sequenced by immunoSEQ multiplex PCR; TCRdb stores in-frame clones only, minus some. Altogether around 110,000 clones are present, roughly three quarters being singletons, with the ten largest covering around 4.5%. The receptor was derived from a man younger than 40 in good health and CMV-seropositive. Sequenced material: PBMCs. The chain joins TRBV9 to TRBJ2-7; the match to TRBD1 covers 12 bases. CDR3 residues: CASSVAGTGGVYEQYF. In DNA form, the CDR3 reads TGTGCCAGCAGCGTGGCAGGGACAGGGGGCGTCTACGAGCAGTACTTC.